The next 16 T cell receptor beta chains were all read from a single sample in a study of T cells in Graves' hyperthyroidism and ophthalmopathy. Researchers amplified the TCR beta CDR3 regions from RNA transcripts. The TCR CDR3 was amplified in a first-round RT-PCR using the HTBI primer set. TCRdb re-called the multiplex PCR reads with MiXCR, one entry per CDR3 protein. The repertoire holds approximately 380,000 distinct CDR3 sequences, 15% to 20% seen once, with over 35% in the top ten. The sequenced sample was blood. The receptors derive from a man between 18 and 35 years old with Graves' ophthalmopathy.

Ten or more counts support this clonotype. This rearrangement joins TRBV14 to TRBJ1-5; tentatively, D is TRBD1 (5 bases). The CDR3 loop spans 12 amino acids. Trimming left V 4 bases short and J 6 bases short, with 7 bases between. From germline, CDR1 is SGHDN and CDR2 FVKESK. This CDR3 reads CASSLRGQPQHF. CDR3 coding DNA: TGTGCCAGCAGCCTTAGGGGTCAGCCCCAGCATTTT.

This clonotype showed up many times. The rearrangement joins TRBV7-6 to TRBJ1-2; D possibly corresponds to TRBD1 (6 bases). Trimming shortened V by 5 bases and J by 4 bases, and 17 bases separated the two germline ends. The CDR3 has 15 amino acids. Germline lookup yields CDR1 SGHVS and CDR2 FNYEAQ. The CDR3 DNA reads TGTGCCAGCAGCCTCCAGGGGCCGGGGAGCTATGGCTACACCTTC. Its translation: CASSLQGPGSYGYTF.

This clonotype was counted ten times or more. The chain is built from TRBV15 and TRBJ1-1, with TRBD1 identical over 10 bases. The CDR3 spans 17 residues. The germline CDR1 and CDR2 sequences are LNHNV and YYDKDF (reference sequence). With V trimmed by 10 bases and J by 1 base, 15 bases remained unmatched. CDR3 loop: CAINGPSTGGRNTEAFF. The CDR3 coding sequence is TGTGCCATAAACGGGCCCTCGACAGGGGGCAGGAACACTGAAGCTTTCTTT.

This clonotype was found a few times. The V call is TRBV3-1, the J call TRBJ2-2, with D unclear. Germline V gives CDR1 LGHDT, CDR2 YNNKEL (reference sequence). The germline V and J ends were trimmed by 1 base and 3 bases, with 9 bases remaining between them. The CDR3 covers 15 residues. The CDR3 here is CASSQGSDYTGELFF. In DNA form, the CDR3 reads TGTGCCAGCAGCCAAGGTTCAGATTACACCGGGGAGCTGTTTTTT.

This clonotype was counted between two and nine times. V gene TRBV19 combines with J gene TRBJ1-2; 7 bases map to TRBD1. The CDR3 length is 12 residues. Germline CDR1 is LNHDA and CDR2 is SQIVND (reference sequence). Germline trimming cut 9 bases from V and 7 bases from J; bases unmatched to any gene: 8. The CDR3 loop reads CASRQGAIGYTF. In nucleotides, the CDR3 is TGTGCCAGCCGACAGGGAGCCATTGGCTACACCTTC.

About this clonotype: A much larger clone differs from this one at a single base, so this may be a read error. The V call is TRBV18, the J call TRBJ1-1; D not certain. The CDR3 length is 15 residues. Germline CDR1 reads KGHSH; CDR2 reads LQKENI. The CDR3 sequence: CAGSLLEGSGTEAFF. The CDR3 coding sequence is TGTGCCGGCTCACTCCTTGAGGGTTCGGGCACTGAAGCTTTCTTT.

This chain joins TRBV7-8 and TRBJ2-1; 16 bases map to TRBD2. Unmatched junction bases numbered 11, after V lost 5 bases and J lost 4 bases. This CDR3 has 19 residues. CDR1 is SGHVS and CDR2 is FQNEAQ in the germline V gene. CDR3 nucleotides: TGTGCCAGCAGCGAAACCGGGACTAGCGGGGGGGCCCAATACAATGAGCAGTTCTTC. It specifies CASSETGTSGGAQYNEQFF. Using reference TRBV7-8 and TRBJ2-1 for the parts outside the CDR3, the full variable domain is GAGVSQSPRYKVAKRGQDVALRCDPISGHVSLFWYQQALGQGPEFLTYFQNEAQLDKSGLPSDRFFAERPEGSVSTLKIQRTQQEDSAVYLCASSETGTSGGAQYNEQFFGPGTRLTVL.

This clonotype was detected ten times or more. The V call is TRBV6-1, the J call TRBJ1-3; a possible D gene is TRBD1 (5 bases). Trimming stripped 4 bases from V and 4 bases from J, with 11 bases between. The germline V gene has CDR1 MNHNS and CDR2 SASEGT. CDR3 length: 14 residues. The CDR3 here is CASSVGELGNTIYF. The CDR3 DNA follows: TGTGCCAGCAGTGTGGGGGAACTCGGAAACACCATATATTTT.

Concerning this clonotype itself: A much larger clone is a single base away; this may be a read error. The conserved phenylalanine or tryptophan is not found at the CDR3 terminus, so this likely reflects a read error. This chain connects TRBV6-9 to TRBJ1-5; D unresolved. Germline V gene data show CDR1 as MNHGY and CDR2 as SVAAGI. This CDR3 has 13 amino acids. The germline V and J ends were trimmed by 8 bases and 0 bases, with 8 bases remaining between them. The CDR3: CASCWGSNQPQHL. CDR3 bases: TGTGCCAGCTGTTGGGGTAGCAATCAGCCCCAGCATCTT.

At least ten counts were recorded for this clonotype. The genes are TRBV27 and TRBJ1-1; D gene ambiguous. In germline, CDR1 is MNHEY, CDR2 SMNVEV (reference sequence). The germline V and J ends were trimmed by 2 bases and 4 bases, with 14 bases remaining between them. The CDR3 consists of 15 residues. CDR3 in amino acids: CASSLGPWERTEAFF. CDR3 DNA sequence: TGTGCCAGCAGTTTAGGACCTTGGGAGCGCACTGAAGCTTTCTTT.

The rearrangement links TRBV7-6 to TRBJ2-2, with D perhaps TRBD2 (6 bases). The CDR3 is 16 residues long. Germline lookup yields CDR1 SGHVS and CDR2 FNYEAQ. Trimming stripped 5 bases from V and 6 bases from J, with 19 bases between. The CDR3 DNA is TGTGCCAGCAGCCCCCCGGGGCGGGGAGGTCCCGGGGAGCTGTTTTTT. This translates into CASSPPGRGGPGELFF. Combining the CDR3 with reference TRBV7-6 and TRBJ2-2 gives the whole variable domain GAGVSQSPRYKVTKRGQDVALRCDPISGHVSLYWYRQALGQGPEFLTYFNYEAQQDKSGLPNDRFSAERPEGSISTLTIQRTEQRDSAMYRCASSPPGRGGPGELFFGEGSRLTVL.

This clonotype was detected many times. This chain links TRBV13 with TRBJ2-7; perhaps TRBD1 as D (7 bases). The CDR3 is made up of 18 amino acids. Deletions cut 1 base from V and 2 bases from J, with 21 bases between. CDR1 and CDR2 (germline): PRHDT, FYEKMQ (reference sequence). CDR3 sequence: CASSLEGAGGTVTYEQYF. The DNA of the CDR3 is TGTGCCAGCAGCTTAGAGGGGGCTGGAGGGACGGTAACCTACGAGCAGTACTTC.

This clonotype was counted many times. The rearrangement uses TRBV10-3 and TRBJ1-1, with D unclear. Germline lookup yields CDR1 ENHRY and CDR2 SYGVKD. V was cut by 3 bases and J by 0 bases, with 11 bases left in between. CDR3 size: 15 residues. This chain's CDR3 is CAISEFEPMNTEAFF. Here the CDR3 DNA reads TGTGCCATCAGTGAATTTGAGCCCATGAACACTGAAGCTTTCTTT.

This clonotype was counted at least ten times. A read error may explain this, as a much larger clone is one base away. The chain couples TRBV11-2 to TRBJ1-1; D is unresolved. The CDR3 sequence is 18 residues long. V dropped 4 bases and J dropped 10 bases, with 31 bases sitting between them. The V gene's germline CDR1 is SGHAT and CDR2 FQNNGV. The CDR3 coding sequence is TGTGCCAGCAGCTCCCCCATAGGGAGGGCAGTTTCACCACCGGGAGCTTTCTTT. Protein: CASSSPIGRAVSPPGAFF.

This clonotype came up many times. The chain is built from TRBV20-1 and TRBJ2-7; TRBD2 matches at 12 bases. The V gene end was trimmed by 6 bases and the J gene end by 5 bases; junction bases not matched to a gene: 11. CDR3 length equals 15 residues. The germline gives CDR1 DFQATT, CDR2 SNEGSKA (reference sequence). CDR3 bases: TGCAGTGCCGCCACAGGGCTAGCGGGGGGGCACGAGCAGTACTTC. It yields the protein CSAATGLAGGHEQYF.

This clonotype came up many times. The chain joins TRBV7-8 to TRBJ2-7, with 8 bases lining up with TRBD1. Germline lookup yields CDR1 SGHVS and CDR2 FQNEAQ. V shed 2 bases, J shed 5 bases, and the junction held 11 bases outside the gene matches. The CDR3 is made up of 16 amino acids. For the CDR3, the DNA is TGTGCCAGCAGCTTATCGGGCGGGCAGGGGGCTGACGAGCAGTACTTC. Translated, it gives CASSLSGGQGADEQYF.